Listed below are T cell receptor beta chains from one sample, sequenced in a study of blood T cell repertoires in COVID-19. Profiled with immunoSEQ multiplex PCR; TCRdb holds only in-frame clones, not every one. Of under 150,000 clones listed, 84% are singletons. The sample comprised peripheral blood. These receptors all come from a human donor in a cohort sampled during active COVID-19. Each CDR3 is given with its conserved first and last residue. The D gene is left open where the match is weak. Some rows have no size entry. The others give once, few or many, or a class for an expanded clone.

V gene	D gene	J gene	clone size	CDR3 DNA	CDR3 protein
TRBV4-1	NA	TRBJ1-2	NA	TGCGCCAGCAGCCAAGGGACAACTAACTATGGCTACACCTTC	CASSQGTTNYGYTF
TRBV5-7	NA	TRBJ1-6	NA	TGTGCCAGCAGCTTGGACAGGGTAAGAAATAATTCACCCCTCCACTTT	CASSLDRVRNNSPLHF
TRBV5-6	NA	TRBJ1-2	NA	TGTGCCAGCAGTCCGGACAGATCCTATGGCTACACCTTC	CASSPDRSYGYTF
TRBV4-2	TRBD2	TRBJ2-3	NA	TGTGCCAGCAGCCGCCTAGGGGGGCTAGCGGGGGGGCGGGGCACAGATACGCAGTATTTT	CASSRLGGLAGGRGTDTQYF
TRBV5-1	TRBD1	TRBJ1-2	few	TGCGCCAGCAGTGGACAGGGAGGCTACACCTTC	CASSGQGGYTF
TRBV7-2	TRBD2	TRBJ2-7	NA	TGTGCCAGCAGCTTAAAAACGGGGGGGCACAACGAGCAGTACTTC	CASSLKTGGHNEQYF
TRBV20-1	NA	TRBJ2-1	NA	TGCAGTGCTAGTTTTAGGTCCGGGGGTGCCAATGAGCAGTTCTTC	CSASFRSGGANEQFF
TRBV7-9	NA	TRBJ2-4	NA	TGTGCCAGCAGCCCCGCCGCGGGGAGCATTCAGTACTTC	CASSPAAGSIQYF
TRBV7-6	TRBD1	TRBJ1-1	NA	TGTGCCAGCAGCTTAGCAGGGGGCCACCTGAACACTGAAGCTTTCTTT	CASSLAGGHLNTEAFF
TRBV7-2	TRBD1	TRBJ1-1	NA	TGTGCCAGCAGCTTCCAGGGGGCGAGCACTGAAGCTTTCTTT	CASSFQGASTEAFF
TRBV5-4	NA	TRBJ1-2	once	TGTGCCAGCAGCCCCCCTATGATCCCATATGGCTACACCTTC	CASSPPMIPYGYTF
TRBV14	TRBD1	TRBJ2-7	NA	TGTGCCAGCAGCCCCCGACAGGGTACCTACGAGCAGTACTTC	CASSPRQGTYEQYF
TRBV18	NA	TRBJ1-1	NA	TGTGCCAGCTCACCACGGGCACAGGGCTTGGTGGGCACTGAAGCTTTCTTT	CASSPRAQGLVGTEAFF
TRBV5-1	TRBD1	TRBJ1-2	NA	TGCGCCAGCAGCATTCGATCTGGGACAGCACAAGGCTATGGCTACACCTTC	CASSIRSGTAQGYGYTF
TRBV4-3	TRBD1	TRBJ2-1	NA	TGCGCCAGCAGCCAGACCCGGGGACAGTACTTATACAATGAGCAGTTCTTC	CASSQTRGQYLYNEQFF
TRBV14	TRBD1	TRBJ1-1	NA	TGTGCCAGCAGCCTGGACAGGGTGGGGAACACTGAAGCTTTCTTT	CASSLDRVGNTEAFF
TRBV4-3	TRBD2	TRBJ2-1	NA	TGCGCCAGCAGCCAGGGACTAGCGGGGCATGAGCAGTTCTTC	CASSQGLAGHEQFF
TRBV5-3	TRBD2	TRBJ2-3	NA	TGTGCCAGAAGCCCCGGACTAGCGAAAAGCACAGATACGCAGTATTTT	CARSPGLAKSTDTQYF
TRBV25-1	NA	TRBJ2-2	NA	TGTGCCAGCAGTGCCATGGGGCAGTACACCGGGGAGCTGTTTTTT	CASSAMGQYTGELFF
TRBV11-3	TRBD1	TRBJ2-1	once	TGTGCCAGCAGCTTTAGGACAGGGCCCTACAATGAGCAGTTCTTC	CASSFRTGPYNEQFF
TRBV28	NA	TRBJ1-2	many	TGTGCCACCTCTCCCGGGAGGCAATTATGGGGCTACACCTTC	CATSPGRQLWGYTF
TRBV13	NA	TRBJ2-1	NA	TGTGCCAGCAGCTTAGGAAGTTTGCCGGGGAGACAGTTCTTC	CASSLGSLPGRQFF
TRBV11-2	NA	TRBJ1-2	NA	TGTGCCAGCAGCTTAGACAGGTTTTTATATGGCTACACCTTC	CASSLDRFLYGYTF
TRBV28	NA	TRBJ1-1	once	TGTGCCAGCAGTAAGGGAGGGTACACTGAAGCTTTCTTT	CASSKGGYTEAFF
TRBV27	TRBD1	TRBJ2-1	NA	TGTGCCAGCAGTTTATACGGGGACAGGGCCTACAATGAGCAGTTCTTC	CASSLYGDRAYNEQFF
TRBV28	TRBD1	TRBJ1-2	once	TGTGCCAGCAGTTTTCGACAGGGGCATGGCTACACCTTC	CASSFRQGHGYTF
TRBV5-4	NA	TRBJ1-2	NA	TGTGCCAGCAGCCCCAGACCGGGGAGGGGCACTGGCTACACCTTC	CASSPRPGRGTGYTF
TRBV30	TRBD1	TRBJ2-7	NA	TGTGCCGGGAGAGGGAGACAGGGGGCCTACGAGCAGTACTTC	CAGRGRQGAYEQYF
TRBV7-2	NA	TRBJ1-2	NA	TGTGCCAGCAGCTCCCCGGGAAGACGGGGCTACACCTTC	CASSSPGRRGYTF
TRBV7-6	NA	TRBJ1-1	NA	TGTGCCAGCAGCTTAGCCGGGACACCGAACACTGAAGCTTTCTTT	CASSLAGTPNTEAFF
TRBV7-9	TRBD1	TRBJ2-7	NA	TGTGCCAGCAGCTTAGTCCCGGACAGGGACTACGAGCAGTACTTC	CASSLVPDRDYEQYF
TRBV9	NA	TRBJ1-2	NA	TGTGCCAGCAGCGTTGGTTGGGGGCCGGATGGCTACACCTTC	CASSVGWGPDGYTF
TRBV28	NA	TRBJ1-2	NA	TGTGCCAGCAGTTTCCGGTCTAACTATGGCTACACCTTC	CASSFRSNYGYTF
TRBV6-5	NA	TRBJ2-7	NA	TGTGCCAGCAGAGGACAGTCCTACGAGCAGTACTTC	CASRGQSYEQYF
TRBV6-5	NA	TRBJ2-7	NA	TGTGCCAGCACCAAGACGGGGAGCTCCTACGAGCAGTACTTC	CASTKTGSSYEQYF
TRBV15	NA	TRBJ1-5	few	TGTGCCACCAGCAGAGATCTCCTCGGAGAACAGCCCCAGCATTTT	CATSRDLLGEQPQHF
TRBV4-3	NA	TRBJ1-1	NA	TGCGCCAGCAGCCAAGATTTACGAGGGACTGAAGCTTTCTTT	CASSQDLRGTEAFF
TRBV6-5	NA	TRBJ1-2	NA	TGTGCCAGCAGGGCGGGTCCGCCTAACTATGGCTACACCTTC	CASRAGPPNYGYTF
TRBV5-1	TRBD2	TRBJ2-1	once	TGCGCCAGCAGAACTGGGACTAGCGGGGGGGTATATGAGCAGTTCTTC	CASRTGTSGGVYEQFF
TRBV11-3	NA	TRBJ2-1	NA	TGTGCCAGCAGCTTAGTTGGAGGATCACTTTCCTACAATGAGCAGTTCTTC	CASSLVGGSLSYNEQFF